This TCR beta chain derives from a study of molecular identifiers for immune sequencing clone quantification. This CDR3 has 15 residues. V shed 5 bases, J shed 0 bases, and the junction held 4 bases outside the gene matches. MiXCR was run by TCRdb on the PCR reads, yielding one entry per CDR3 protein. The top ten hold around 0.78% of the sample, which has some 680,000 distinct CDR3 sequences, 25% seen once. This clonotype came up many times. The receptor comes from a human donor in good health. Some libraries in this study had Jurkat cell RNA spiked in. The sequenced material came from naive CD8+ T cells from blood, with Jurkat cell RNA spiked in. Subset in this sample: FACS-sorted CD8+CD4-CCR7+CD45RA+ naive T cells. J is TRBJ2-3 and V is TRBV12-3 or TRBV12-4, with 8 bases aligning to TRBD2. The CDR3 loop is CASSPASGSTDTQYF. For the CDR3, the DNA is TGTGCCAGCAGTCCCGCTAGCGGGAGCACAGATACGCAGTATTTT.